The present entry profiles one T cell receptor beta chain with its context. Its antigen is unknown. Ophthalmopathy patients had moderate-to-severe active disease, CAS ≥3, NOSPECS ≥4, and disease duration under 3 months. The data were taken from a study of T cells in Graves' hyperthyroidism and ophthalmopathy. Study outcomes and limitations: Stable hyperthyroidism and ophthalmopathy were separated using 13 V-J signatures.

Using RNA transcripts as the source, TCR beta CDR3 regions were amplified. The HTBI primer set was used in a first-round RT-PCR of the TCR CDR3. One entry per CDR3 protein, called by TCRdb with MiXCR from the multiplex PCR reads. The table has about 410,000 distinct CDR3 sequences, about 15% seen once; the top ten hold approximately 13%. V lost 5 bases and J lost 5; bases outside the gene matches: 7. Germline loops: CDR1 PRHDT, CDR2 FYEKMQ (reference sequence). CDR3 length equals 17 residues. The chain combines TRBV13 with TRBJ2-3; 16 nucleotides match TRBD2. The sequence was obtained from a man younger than 35 with Graves' ophthalmopathy. The sequenced material came from blood. CDR3 nucleotides: TGTGCCAGCAGCGTCGGGACTAGCGGGGGGGCAAAAGATACGCAGTATTTT. It is translated as CASSVGTSGGAKDTQYF.